The 31 T cell receptor beta chains in this list originate from one sample, sequenced in a study of T cells after yellow fever vaccination. From the 5' RACE reads, TCRdb called clonotypes with MiXCR, one entry per CDR3 protein. The data show about 240,000 distinct CDR3 sequences, with 6.5% to 8.5% seen just once and roughly 0.86% held by the top ten. The sample in question was CD4+ T cells sorted from PBMCs, obtained 15 days after the yellow fever booster vaccination. The source is a man younger than 40 who received the YFV17D yellow fever vaccine.

The rearrangement uses TRBV3-1 and TRBJ2-3, with 12 bases that match TRBD2. This CDR3 is built from 17 residues. Germline V gives CDR1 LGHDT, CDR2 YNNKEL (reference sequence). J was trimmed by 6 bases and V by 1 base; bases with no gene match: 8. The CDR3 spells CASSQGRLAGARDTQYF. DNA of the CDR3: TGTGCCAGCAGCCAAGGGCGACTAGCGGGAGCGAGGGATACGCAGTATTTT.

The J gene is TRBJ2-3, the V gene TRBV10-3; perhaps D is TRBD1 or TRBD2 (5 bases each). V was cut by 6 bases and J by 2 bases, with 9 bases left in between. CDR3 length equals 13 residues. Germline loops: CDR1 ENHRY, CDR2 SYGVKD. CDR3: CAIRGTDTDTQYF. The CDR3 nucleotides read TGTGCCATCAGAGGGACGGACACAGATACGCAGTATTTT.

This clonotype was detected a few times. DNA for the CDR3: TGTGCCAGCAAGCCAGGGGGCAAGACTGGGGCCAACGTCCTGACTTTC. This gives the protein CASKPGGKTGANVLTF. The chain uses TRBV19 and TRBJ2-6, with 8 positions matching TRBD1. The CDR3 extends over 16 amino acids. Unmatched junction bases numbered 9, after V lost 9 bases and J lost 2 bases. Germline-derived CDR1 and CDR2 are LNHDA and SQIVND (reference sequence).

The rearrangement uses TRBV9 and TRBJ2-2, with TRBD2 matching over 10 bases. Germline-derived CDR1 and CDR2 are SGDLS and YYNGEE. The length of the CDR3 is 16 residues. With V trimmed by 6 bases and J by 4 bases, 9 bases remained unmatched. CDR3 bases: TGTGCCAGCACCAGAGCGGGAGGGAGGGGCACCGGGGAGCTGTTTTTT. Translating it yields CASTRAGGRGTGELFF. The full variable domain, rest sourced from reference TRBV9 and TRBJ2-2, is DSGVTQTPKHLITATGQRVTLRCSPRSGDLSVYWYQQSLDQGLQFLIQYYNGEERAKGNILERFSAQQFPDLHSELNLSSLELGDSALYFCASTRAGGRGTGELFFGEGSRLTVL.

This clonotype was found many times. The chain combines TRBV7-9 with TRBJ2-1; a weak D match, TRBD2 (6 bases). Germline CDR1 reads SEHNR; CDR2 reads FQNEAQ (reference sequence). CDR3 length equals 16 residues. V shed 6 bases and J shed 0 bases, with 15 bases lying between them. CDR3 nucleotides: TGTGCCAGCAGTTGGGCGGAGGGGAGCTCCTACAATGAGCAGTTCTTC. Amino acid sequence: CASSWAEGSSYNEQFF.

This clonotype was counted only a few times. This chain joins TRBV20-1 and TRBJ2-2; D is perhaps TRBD1 (6 bases). Per the germline V gene, CDR1 is DFQATT and CDR2 is SNEGSKA (reference sequence). V lost 3 bases to trimming and J lost 7 bases, with 15 bases between them. The CDR3 is 14 amino acids. The DNA for the CDR3 is TGCAGTGCTAGTGGGGGCGCCCGTCGCGGGGAGCTGTTTTTT. Translated: CSASGGARRGELFF.

The chain uses TRBV7-2 and TRBJ2-4; no definite D call. The CDR3 runs 13 residues. Germline loops: CDR1 SGHTA, CDR2 FQGNSA. V gave up 9 bases and J gave up 0 bases, with 9 bases separating them. DNA of the CDR3: TGTGCCAGAAGTAAGCTAGCCAAAAACATTCAGTACTTC. This gives the protein CARSKLAKNIQYF.

V and J are TRBV18 and TRBJ2-7; 7 positions match TRBD2. The CDR3 spans 15 residues. With V trimmed by 0 bases and J by 2 bases, 4 bases remained unmatched. Germline V CDR1 and CDR2: KGHSH, LQKENI. The CDR3 loop is CASSPPGGLAYEQYF. The DNA of the CDR3 is TGTGCCAGCTCACCACCGGGGGGGTTGGCCTACGAGCAGTACTTC. Full variable domain (outside the CDR3, taken from reference TRBV18 and TRBJ2-7): NAGVMQNPRHLVRRRGQEARLRCSPMKGHSHVYWYRQLPEEGLKFMVYLQKENIIDESGMPKERFSAEFPKEGPSILRIQQVVRGDSAAYFCASSPPGGLAYEQYFGPGTRLTVT.

The V gene is TRBV24-1, the J gene TRBJ2-1; 14 bases align to TRBD2. Germline-derived CDR1 and CDR2 are KGHDR and SFDVKD. This CDR3 spans 12 amino acids. After removal of 12 bases from V and 10 bases from J, the junction contained 4 bases not matched to a gene. The CDR3 protein is CAAGTSGSEQFF. In DNA form, the CDR3 reads TGTGCCGCAGGGACTAGCGGGAGCGAGCAGTTCTTC.

The rearrangement joins TRBV7-2 to TRBJ2-6; no definite D call. The V gene's germline CDR1 is SGHTA and CDR2 FQGNSA. CDR3 size: 15 residues. V was pared by 3 bases and J by 0 bases, with 6 bases between. The CDR3 loop reads CASSFAGSGANVLTF. The CDR3 DNA sequence: TGTGCCAGCAGCTTCGCAGGCTCTGGGGCCAACGTCCTGACTTTC. Looking up the rest from reference TRBV7-2 and TRBJ2-6 gives the full variable domain: GAGVSQSPSNKVTEKGKDVELRCDPISGHTALYWYRQSLGQGLEFLIYFQGNSAPDKSGLPSDRFSAERTGGSVSTLTIQRTQQEDSAVYLCASSFAGSGANVLTFGAGSRLTVL.

This clonotype was picked up a small number of times. The chain has TRBV6-1 and TRBJ1-2, with 11 bases aligning to TRBD1. V shed 4 bases and J 3 bases; nucleotides not matched to a gene: 4. Per germline, CDR1 MNHNS and CDR2 SASEGT. CDR3 size: 15 residues. The CDR3 loop reads CASSAGQGGDYGYTF. The CDR3 DNA follows: TGTGCCAGCAGTGCGGGACAGGGGGGGGACTATGGCTACACCTTC.

Ten or more counts support this clonotype. The V and J genes are TRBV12-3 or TRBV12-4 and TRBJ1-1; D call uncertain. CDR3 length: 14 amino acids. Trimming took 8 bases from V and 1 from J, leaving 14 bases between them. CDR3 residues: CASSLRMRNTEAFF. As DNA, the CDR3 is TGTGCCAGCTCCCTAAGGATGAGGAACACTGAAGCTTTCTTT.

Only a few counts were recorded for this clonotype. The rearrangement links TRBV7-6 to TRBJ1-6; 9 nucleotides match TRBD1. The germline V gene encodes CDR1 SGHVS and CDR2 FNYEAQ. This CDR3 is 14 amino acids long. With V trimmed by 5 bases and J by 10 bases, 6 bases remained unmatched. The CDR3 spells CASSNTGGRSPLHF. Written as DNA, the CDR3 is TGTGCCAGCAGCAATACAGGGGGCAGATCACCCCTCCACTTT. The full variable domain, its missing parts supplied by reference TRBV7-6 and TRBJ1-6, is GAGVSQSPRYKVTKRGQDVALRCDPISGHVSLYWYRQALGQGPEFLTYFNYEAQQDKSGLPNDRFSAERPEGSISTLTIQRTEQRDSAMYRCASSNTGGRSPLHFGNGTRLTVT.

The gene calls are TRBV12-3 or TRBV12-4 and TRBJ2-3; 8 bases are shared with TRBD1. The CDR3 length is 15 residues. V lost 5 bases to trimming and J lost 1 base; unmatched junction nucleotides: 5. This CDR3 is CASSPLRGRTDTQYF. In nucleotides, the CDR3 is TGTGCCAGCAGTCCCCTCAGGGGGCGCACAGATACGCAGTATTTT.

This clonotype was seen many times. The chain joins TRBV4-3 to TRBJ2-3; TRBD2 matches at 8 bases. This CDR3 is 14 amino acids long. After removal of 3 bases from V and 10 bases from J, the junction contained 9 bases not matched to a gene. Germline V gives CDR1 LGHNA, CDR2 YSLEER. CDR3 nucleotide sequence: TGCGCCAGCAGCCAGAGCGGGGGCCTACCCGCGCAGTATTTT. The encoded protein is CASSQSGGLPAQYF.

This clonotype was detected only a few times. This chain connects TRBV6-1 to TRBJ1-2; 9 bases fit TRBD1. V lost 5 bases to trimming and J lost 4 bases; unmatched junction nucleotides: 8. The CDR3 covers 15 residues. The germline gives CDR1 MNHNS, CDR2 SASEGT. This chain's CDR3 is CASSTPGQGVYGYTF. The DNA of the CDR3 is TGTGCCAGCAGTACACCGGGACAGGGAGTCTATGGCTACACCTTC.

This clonotype was seen more than once but under ten times. The chain is built from TRBV20-1 and TRBJ2-1, with 8 bases matching TRBD2. This CDR3 spans 16 amino acids. J gave up 0 bases and V 3 bases, and 7 bases lay outside the gene matches. Germline CDR1 DFQATT, CDR2 SNEGSKA (reference sequence). The CDR3 region is CSASALAGSSYNEQFF. The CDR3 DNA follows: TGCAGTGCTAGTGCGCTAGCGGGTAGCTCCTACAATGAGCAGTTCTTC.

This clonotype was recorded at least ten times. The V gene is TRBV6-2 or TRBV6-3, the J gene TRBJ2-7, with D unresolved. V lost 6 bases and J lost 3, with 9 bases in between. Per the germline V gene, CDR1 is MNHEY and CDR2 is SVGEGT. This CDR3 region has 12 residues. For the CDR3, the DNA is TGTGCCAGCAGACCTCAGGACTACGAGCAGTACTTC. Encoded protein: CASRPQDYEQYF.

V usage is TRBV20-1 and J usage is TRBJ2-1; the D gene is possibly TRBD2 (5 bases). Germline-derived CDR1 and CDR2 are DFQATT and SNEGSKA (reference sequence). The CDR3 has 13 residues. V was clipped by 7 bases and J by 2 bases, with 12 bases between them. The CDR3 nucleotides read TGCAGTGGCCGGGAAATGGCCTACAATGAGCAGTTCTTC. Encoded protein: CSGREMAYNEQFF.

This clonotype was recorded a few times. The V and J genes are TRBV20-1 and TRBJ2-7, with a possible D match to TRBD2 (5 bases). V lost 2 bases and J 6 bases, leaving 14 bases between the germline ends. CDR3 length: 13 residues. In germline, CDR1 is DFQATT, CDR2 SNEGSKA (reference sequence). CDR3 nucleotides: TGCAGTGCTAGATACGGGGAACTGCTCGAGCAGTACTTC. This translates into CSARYGELLEQYF.

The genes are TRBV7-6 and TRBJ2-3; 8 bases line up with TRBD2. This CDR3 spans 19 amino acids. J lost 4 bases, V lost 5 bases, and 20 bases had no gene match. Germline V CDR1 and CDR2: SGHVS, FNYEAQ. CDR3 nucleotide sequence: TGTGCCAGCAGCCTCGGGGCTGCGGGAGGAGCCGCCGGAGCAGATACGCAGTATTTT. Protein: CASSLGAAGGAAGADTQYF.

In DNA form, the CDR3 reads TGCAGTGTTTCAAGCGGGCGTCAAGAGACCCAGTACTTC. Translation gives CSVSSGRQETQYF. The V gene is TRBV20-1, the J gene TRBJ2-5, with D tentatively TRBD2 (6 bases). Trimming shortened V by 7 bases and J by 2 bases, and 14 bases separated the two germline ends. This CDR3 has 13 residues. Germline V gene sequence: CDR1 DFQATT, CDR2 SNEGSKA (reference sequence).

This clonotype was found many times. Its ends do not fully match the called genes, so a read error is possible. The rearrangement uses TRBV6-5 and TRBJ2-1; TRBD1 or TRBD2 may be the D gene (5 bases each). CDR1 and CDR2 (germline): MNHEY, SVGAGI. CDR3 length equals 15 residues. DNA for the CDR3: TGTGCCAGCAGGGGAAAGAGGGGAGTCTACAGTGAGCAGTTCTTC. As protein: CASRGKRGVYSEQFF.

This clonotype appeared many times. The chain combines TRBV15 with TRBJ2-7; D uncertain. V gave up 0 bases and J gave up 0 bases, with 9 bases separating them. In germline, CDR1 is LNHNV, CDR2 YYDKDF (reference sequence). CDR3 length equals 15 residues. CDR3 sequence (DNA): TGTGCCACCAGCAGAGATATCGATAGCTCCTACGAGCAGTACTTC. It encodes CATSRDIDSSYEQYF.

This chain connects TRBV2 to TRBJ2-1, with D possibly being TRBD1 (5 bases). V was clipped by 5 bases and J by 5 bases, with 10 bases between them. CDR3 length: 13 residues. Germline loops: CDR1 SNHLY, CDR2 FYNNEI. In nucleotides, the CDR3 is TGTGCCAGCAGTTCGGACACGAACAATGAGCAGTTCTTC. The encoded protein is CASSSDTNNEQFF.

This clonotype has a handful of counts. This chain joins TRBV7-2 and TRBJ1-5; D unresolved. Trimming cost V 1 base and J 3 bases, with 10 bases left between them. Germline V CDR1 and CDR2: SGHTA, FQGNSA. CDR3 size: 15 residues. The CDR3 nucleotides read TGTGCCAGCAGCTTAGAGGGAGCTAACAATCAGCCCCAGCATTTT. Its protein product is CASSLEGANNQPQHF.

J is TRBJ2-5 and V is TRBV20-1, with a weak D call TRBD2 (6 bases). The CDR3 consists of 16 residues. Trimming removed 6 bases at V and 3 bases at J, with 23 bases between. Germline CDR1 is DFQATT and CDR2 is SNEGSKA (reference sequence). The CDR3 coding sequence is TGCAGTGCCCCCCTCTTGCGGGGAGAGGGGAAAGAGACCCAGTACTTC. It encodes CSAPLLRGEGKETQYF.

The table lists this clonotype with a few counts. V and J are TRBV5-1 and TRBJ2-7, with a possible D match to TRBD1 (6 bases). The CDR3 length is 13 residues. Germline V gives CDR1 SGHRS, CDR2 YFSETQ. V was cut by 8 bases and J by 4 bases, with 16 bases left in between. The CDR3 DNA reads TGCGCCAGTCGCAGGGGTCGAGAATACGAGCAGTACTTC. Encoded protein: CASRRGREYEQYF.

This clonotype was found many times. The chain links TRBV12-3 or TRBV12-4 to TRBJ2-1, with a tentative D call TRBD2 (5 bases). This CDR3 spans 16 amino acids. V lost 3 bases, J lost 0 bases, and 12 bases lay in between. This chain's CDR3 is CASSFDGESSYNEQFF. The CDR3 DNA is TGTGCCAGCAGTTTTGACGGGGAGAGCTCCTACAATGAGCAGTTCTTC.

This clonotype was seen repeatedly, ten times or more. The genes are TRBV6-2 or TRBV6-3 and TRBJ2-2; no firm D call. Per germline, CDR1 MNHEY and CDR2 SVGEGT. Between the trimmed V and J ends, which lost 2 bases and 1 base, there was a span of 8 bases. The CDR3 is made up of 15 amino acids. The CDR3 is CASSYVARNTGELFF. The CDR3 nucleotides are TGTGCCAGCAGTTACGTTGCGCGGAACACCGGGGAGCTGTTTTTT.

The chain has TRBV5-4 and TRBJ2-1; possible D gene TRBD2, 7 bases. Germline values: CDR1 SGHNT, CDR2 YYREEE (reference sequence). The germline V and J ends were trimmed by 4 bases and 8 bases, with 10 bases remaining between them. The CDR3 is 12 amino acids. CDR3 bases: TGTGCCAGCAGCGGAGGGGGGGATGAGCAGTTCTTC. This gives the protein CASSGGGDEQFF.